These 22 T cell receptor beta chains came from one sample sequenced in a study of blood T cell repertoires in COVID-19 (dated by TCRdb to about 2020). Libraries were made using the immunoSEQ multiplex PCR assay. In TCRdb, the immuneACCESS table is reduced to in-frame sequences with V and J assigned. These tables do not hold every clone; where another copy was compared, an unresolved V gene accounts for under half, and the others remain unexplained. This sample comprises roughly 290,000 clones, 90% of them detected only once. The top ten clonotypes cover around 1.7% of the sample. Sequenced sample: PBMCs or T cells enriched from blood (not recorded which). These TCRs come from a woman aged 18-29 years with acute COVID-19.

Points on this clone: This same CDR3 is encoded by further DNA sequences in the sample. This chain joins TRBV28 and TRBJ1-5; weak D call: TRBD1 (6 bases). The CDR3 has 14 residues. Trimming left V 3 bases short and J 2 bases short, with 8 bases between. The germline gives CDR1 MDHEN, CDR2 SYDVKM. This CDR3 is CASSFYRGNQPQHF. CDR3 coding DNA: TGTGCCAGCAGTTTTTACAGGGGCAATCAGCCCCAGCATTTT. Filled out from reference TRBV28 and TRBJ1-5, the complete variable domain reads DVKVTQSSRYLVKRTGEKVFLECVQDMDHENMFWYRQDPGLGLRLIYFSYDVKMKEKGDIPEGYSVSREKKERFSLILESASTNQTSMYLCASSFYRGNQPQHFGDGTRLSIL.

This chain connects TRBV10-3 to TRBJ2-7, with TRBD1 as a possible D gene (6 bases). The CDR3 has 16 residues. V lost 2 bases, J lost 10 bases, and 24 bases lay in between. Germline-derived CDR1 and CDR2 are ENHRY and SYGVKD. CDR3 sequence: CAISEEGLQGYFKQYF. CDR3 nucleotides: TGTGCCATCAGTGAGGAGGGTTTACAGGGTTACTTCAAACAGTACTTC.

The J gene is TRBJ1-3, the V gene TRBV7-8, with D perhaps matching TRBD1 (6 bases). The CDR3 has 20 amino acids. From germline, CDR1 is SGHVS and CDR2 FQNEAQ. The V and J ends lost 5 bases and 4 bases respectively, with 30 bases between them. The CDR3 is CASSPRPWQGRSLAGNTIYF. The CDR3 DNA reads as TGTGCCAGCAGCCCGAGGCCGTGGCAGGGGAGGTCACTAGCGGGAAACACCATATATTTT.

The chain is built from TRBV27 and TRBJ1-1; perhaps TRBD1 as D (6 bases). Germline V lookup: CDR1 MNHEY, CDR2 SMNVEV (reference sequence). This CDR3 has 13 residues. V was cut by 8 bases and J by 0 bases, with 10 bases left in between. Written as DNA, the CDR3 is TGTGCCAGCTGGGACAACATGAACACTGAAGCTTTCTTT. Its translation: CASWDNMNTEAFF.

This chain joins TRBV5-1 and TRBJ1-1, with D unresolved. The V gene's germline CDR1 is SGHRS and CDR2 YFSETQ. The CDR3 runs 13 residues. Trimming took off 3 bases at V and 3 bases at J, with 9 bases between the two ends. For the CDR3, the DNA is TGCGCCAGCAGCTGGAGCTCAGACACTGAAGCTTTCTTT. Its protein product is CASSWSSDTEAFF.

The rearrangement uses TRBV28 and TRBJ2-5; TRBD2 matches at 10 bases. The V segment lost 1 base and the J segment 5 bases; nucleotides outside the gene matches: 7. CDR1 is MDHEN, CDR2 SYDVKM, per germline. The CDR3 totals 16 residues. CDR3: CASSLSSGSRVETQYF. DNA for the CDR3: TGTGCCAGCAGTTTATCTAGCGGGAGTAGGGTTGAGACCCAGTACTTC.

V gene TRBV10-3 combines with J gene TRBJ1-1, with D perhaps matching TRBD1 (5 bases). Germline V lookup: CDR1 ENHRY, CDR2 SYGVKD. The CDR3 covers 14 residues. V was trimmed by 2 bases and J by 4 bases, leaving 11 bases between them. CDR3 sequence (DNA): TGTGCCATCAGTGAGGGGGGGGAGCGCACTGAAGCTTTCTTT. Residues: CAISEGGERTEAFF.

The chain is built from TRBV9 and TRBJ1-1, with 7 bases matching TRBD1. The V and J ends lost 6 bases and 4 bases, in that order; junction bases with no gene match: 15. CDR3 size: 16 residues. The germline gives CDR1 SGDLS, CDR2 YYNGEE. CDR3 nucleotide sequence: TGTGCCAGCACCAAAGTGGGCAGGGGGTACGGCACTGAAGCTTTCTTT. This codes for CASTKVGRGYGTEAFF.

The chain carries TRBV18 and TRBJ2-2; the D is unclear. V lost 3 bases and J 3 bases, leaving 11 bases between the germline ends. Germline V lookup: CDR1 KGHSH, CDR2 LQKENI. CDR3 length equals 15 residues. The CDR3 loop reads CASSPQVGYTGELFF. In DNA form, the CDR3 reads TGTGCCAGCTCACCCCAGGTTGGCTACACCGGGGAGCTGTTTTTT. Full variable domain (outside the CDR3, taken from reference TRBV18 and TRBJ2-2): NAGVMQNPRHLVRRRGQEARLRCSPMKGHSHVYWYRQLPEEGLKFMVYLQKENIIDESGMPKERFSAEFPKEGPSILRIQQVVRGDSAAYFCASSPQVGYTGELFFGEGSRLTVL.

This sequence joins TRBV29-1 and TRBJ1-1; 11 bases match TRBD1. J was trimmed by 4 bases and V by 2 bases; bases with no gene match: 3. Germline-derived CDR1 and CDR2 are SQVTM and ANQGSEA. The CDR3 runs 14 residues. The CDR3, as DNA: TGCAGCGTTGAAAAGGGGACAGGGGGCACTGAAGCTTTCTTT. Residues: CSVEKGTGGTEAFF. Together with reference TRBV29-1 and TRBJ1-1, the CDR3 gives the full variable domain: SAVISQKPSRDICQRGTSLTIQCQVDSQVTMMFWYRQQPGQSLTLIATANQGSEATYESGFVIDKFPISRPNLTFSTLTVSNMSPEDSSIYLCSVEKGTGGTEAFFGQGTRLTVV.

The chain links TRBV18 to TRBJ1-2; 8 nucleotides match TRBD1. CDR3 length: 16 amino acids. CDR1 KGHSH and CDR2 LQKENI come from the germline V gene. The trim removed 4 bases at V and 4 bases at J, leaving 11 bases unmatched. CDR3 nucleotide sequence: TGTGCCAGCTCACTAACGGCACAGGGGGTGATCTATGGCTACACCTTC. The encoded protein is CASSLTAQGVIYGYTF.

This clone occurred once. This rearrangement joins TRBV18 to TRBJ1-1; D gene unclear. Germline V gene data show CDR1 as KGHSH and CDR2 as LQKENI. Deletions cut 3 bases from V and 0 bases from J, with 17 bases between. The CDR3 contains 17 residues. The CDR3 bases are TGTGCCAGCTCACCGTTCCCTCGGGATACTATGAACACTGAAGCTTTCTTT. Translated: CASSPFPRDTMNTEAFF.

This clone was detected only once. The CDR3 sequence: CASSQTSGRLTDTQYF. The CDR3 bases are TGCGCCAGCAGCCAGACTAGCGGGAGGCTCACAGATACGCAGTATTTT. The chain carries TRBV4-3 and TRBJ2-3; 13 nucleotides match TRBD2. The V segment lost 3 bases and the J segment 2 bases; nucleotides outside the gene matches: 2. The CDR3 has 16 residues. Germline V gene lookup returns CDR1 LGHNA and CDR2 YSLEER.

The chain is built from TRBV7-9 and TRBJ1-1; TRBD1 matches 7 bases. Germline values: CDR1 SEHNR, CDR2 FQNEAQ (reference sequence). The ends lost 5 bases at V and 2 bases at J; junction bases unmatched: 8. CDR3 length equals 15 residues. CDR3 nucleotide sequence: TGTGCCAGCAGCCCGGGGACAGCTTATAACACTGAAGCTTTCTTT. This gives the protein CASSPGTAYNTEAFF.

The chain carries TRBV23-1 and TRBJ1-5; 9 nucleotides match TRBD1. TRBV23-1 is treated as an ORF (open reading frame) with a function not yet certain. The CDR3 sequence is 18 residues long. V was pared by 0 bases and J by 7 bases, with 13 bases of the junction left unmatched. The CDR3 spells CASSQSGRSDRGGQPQHF. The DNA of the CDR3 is TGCGCCAGCAGTCAATCGGGTCGTTCGGACAGGGGCGGGCAGCCCCAGCATTTT.

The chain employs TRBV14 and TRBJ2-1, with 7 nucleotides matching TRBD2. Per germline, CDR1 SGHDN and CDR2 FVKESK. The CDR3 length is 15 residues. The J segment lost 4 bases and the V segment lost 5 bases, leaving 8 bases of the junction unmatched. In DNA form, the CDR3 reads TGTGCCAGCAGCTTGCCGGCGGGAGAGTACAATGAGCAGTTCTTC. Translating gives CASSLPAGEYNEQFF. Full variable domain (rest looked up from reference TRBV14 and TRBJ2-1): EAGVTQFPSHSVIEKGQTVTLRCDPISGHDNLYWYRRVMGKEIKFLLHFVKESKQDESGMPNNRFLAERTGGTYSTLKVQPAELEDSGVYFCASSLPAGEYNEQFFGPGTRLTVL.

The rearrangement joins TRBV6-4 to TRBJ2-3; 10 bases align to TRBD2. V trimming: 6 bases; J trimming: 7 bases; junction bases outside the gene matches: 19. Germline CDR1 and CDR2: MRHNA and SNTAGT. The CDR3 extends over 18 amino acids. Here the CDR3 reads CASSERAVTAGGPYTQYF. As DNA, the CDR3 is TGTGCCAGCAGCGAGCGGGCCGTAACAGCGGGAGGGCCGTATACGCAGTATTTT.

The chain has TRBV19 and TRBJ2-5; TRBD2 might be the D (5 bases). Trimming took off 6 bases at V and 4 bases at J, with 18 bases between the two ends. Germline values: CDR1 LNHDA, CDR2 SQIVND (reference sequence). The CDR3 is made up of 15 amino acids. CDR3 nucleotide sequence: TGTGCCAGTAGCCCCGGTTCCGGAGGAGGAGAGACCCAGTACTTC. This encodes CASSPGSGGGETQYF.

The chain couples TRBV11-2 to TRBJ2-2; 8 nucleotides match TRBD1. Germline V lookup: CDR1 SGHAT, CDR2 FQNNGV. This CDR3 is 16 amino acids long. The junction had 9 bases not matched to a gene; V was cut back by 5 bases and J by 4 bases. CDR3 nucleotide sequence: TGTGCCAGCAGCCCCCGACAGGGGTGGGGCACCGGGGAGCTGTTTTTT. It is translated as CASSPRQGWGTGELFF.

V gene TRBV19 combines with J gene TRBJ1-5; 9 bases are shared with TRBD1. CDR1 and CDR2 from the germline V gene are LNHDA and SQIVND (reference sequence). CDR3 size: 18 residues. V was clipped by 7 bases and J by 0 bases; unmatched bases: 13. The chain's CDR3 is CASTPDRGRGYSNQPQHF. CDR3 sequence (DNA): TGTGCCAGTACCCCCGACAGGGGGAGGGGTTATAGCAATCAGCCCCAGCATTTT.

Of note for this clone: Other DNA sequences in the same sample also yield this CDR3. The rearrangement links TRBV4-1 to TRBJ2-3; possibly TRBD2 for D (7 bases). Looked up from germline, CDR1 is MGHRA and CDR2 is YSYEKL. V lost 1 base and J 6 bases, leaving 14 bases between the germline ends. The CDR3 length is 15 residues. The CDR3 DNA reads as TGCGCCAGCAGCCAAGGAAGGGGGGGGACGGATACGCAGTATTTT. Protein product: CASSQGRGGTDTQYF.

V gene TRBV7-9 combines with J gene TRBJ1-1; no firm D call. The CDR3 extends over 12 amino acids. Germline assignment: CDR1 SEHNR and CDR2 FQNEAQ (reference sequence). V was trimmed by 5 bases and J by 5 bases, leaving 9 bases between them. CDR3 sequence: CASSTSGTEAFF. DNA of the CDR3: TGTGCCAGCAGCACCAGTGGTACTGAAGCTTTCTTT.